This TCR beta chain was identified in a study of shared clonotypes between healthy human individuals. TCRdb's table, derived via immunoSEQ multiplex PCR, lists solely in-frame clones and lacks some. Among approximately 1,000,000 clones listed, around three quarters were seen once. Those who donated, Caucasian adults without exception, all lived in Nashville, Tennessee. As to this clone: What it binds is unknown.

Findings and limits, study-wide: When compared with the clonotypes that were shared by all four sorted-subset donors, the non-shared clonotypes turned out to have lower generation probabilities.

There are 16 residues in the CDR3. Trimming shortened V by 0 bases and J by 7 bases, and 15 bases separated the two germline ends. Germline-derived CDR1 and CDR2 are MRHNA and SNTAGT. Sequencing input: memory CD4+ T cells from PBMCs. Subset indicated: CD45RA-negative fraction. The receptor was isolated from a young man in good health. Some clones in this sample may be carry-over from other donors' samples. The rearrangement joins TRBV6-4 to TRBJ1-4; D is perhaps TRBD1 (6 bases). The chain's CDR3 is CASSDSPTGRAEKLFF. Written as DNA, the CDR3 is TGTGCCAGCAGTGACTCGCCAACAGGGAGGGCTGAAAAACTGTTTTTT.